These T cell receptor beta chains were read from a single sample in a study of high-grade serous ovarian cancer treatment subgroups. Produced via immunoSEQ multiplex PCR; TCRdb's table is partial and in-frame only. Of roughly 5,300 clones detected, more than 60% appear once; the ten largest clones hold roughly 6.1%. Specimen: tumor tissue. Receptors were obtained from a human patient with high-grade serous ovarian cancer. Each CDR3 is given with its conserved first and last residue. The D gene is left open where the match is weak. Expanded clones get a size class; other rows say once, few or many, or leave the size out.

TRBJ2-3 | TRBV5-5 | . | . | CASSSTSEGTDTQYF | TGTGCCAGCAGCTCTACTAGTGAGGGTACAGATACGCAGTATTTT
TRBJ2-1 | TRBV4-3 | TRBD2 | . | CASSRSGGAGYNEQFF | TGCGCCAGCAGCCGTAGCGGGGGGGCTGGGTACAATGAGCAGTTCTTC
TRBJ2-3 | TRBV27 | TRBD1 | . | CASSLLDRADTQYF | TGTGCCAGCAGTTTATTGGACAGGGCTGATACGCAGTATTTT
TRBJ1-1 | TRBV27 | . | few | CASTRTTGGLLMNTEAFF | TGTGCCAGCACCCGAACTACAGGCGGACTACTGATGAACACTGAAGCTTTCTTT
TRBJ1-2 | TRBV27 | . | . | CASSLSARGARYYGYTF | TGTGCCAGCAGTTTATCAGCCCGGGGCGCCCGCTACTATGGCTACACCTTC
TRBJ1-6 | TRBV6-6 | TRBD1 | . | CASSGDRANSPLHF | TGTGCCAGCAGTGGGGACAGGGCCAATTCACCCCTCCACTTT
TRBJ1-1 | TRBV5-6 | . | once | CASSSGTFMNTEAFF | TGTGCCAGCAGCTCCGGGACCTTTATGAACACTGAAGCTTTCTTT
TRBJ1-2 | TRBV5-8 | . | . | CASSLPERGYTF | TGTGCCAGCAGCTTGCCGGAGCGCGGCTACACCTTC
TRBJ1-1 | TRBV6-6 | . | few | CASRGGAYTEAFF | TGTGCCAGCAGAGGGGGAGCCTACACTGAAGCTTTCTTT
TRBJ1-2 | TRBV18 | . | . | CASSPKGVKGGYTF | TGTGCCAGCTCACCTAAGGGGGTGAAGGGTGGCTACACCTTC
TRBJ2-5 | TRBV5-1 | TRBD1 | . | CASSQQGGKETQYF | TGCGCCAGCAGCCAACAGGGGGGCAAAGAGACCCAGTACTTC
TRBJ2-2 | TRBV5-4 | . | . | CASSYGSPFEGELFF | TGTGCCAGCAGCTACGGCAGTCCATTCGAAGGGGAGCTGTTTTTT
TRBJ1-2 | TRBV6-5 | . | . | CASLTGDGGYTF | TGTGCCAGCCTAACGGGTGATGGGGGCTACACCTTC
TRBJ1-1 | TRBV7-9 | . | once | CASSLEGGNTEAFF | TGTGCCAGCAGCTTAGAGGGGGGGAACACTGAAGCTTTCTTT
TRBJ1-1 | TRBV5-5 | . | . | CASSPGGVLRRTEAFF | TGTGCCAGCAGCCCGGGCGGGGTCCTTAGGCGGACTGAAGCTTTCTTT
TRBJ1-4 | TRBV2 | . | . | CASSGTYNSLLFF | TGTGCCAGCAGCGGGACCTACAATTCATTACTGTTTTTT
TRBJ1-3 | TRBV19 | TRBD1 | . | CASTQDRGYGNTVYF | TGTGCCAGTACCCAGGACAGGGGGTACGGAAACACCGTATATTTT
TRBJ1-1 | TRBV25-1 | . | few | CASRLSGWWTEAFF | TGTGCCAGCAGGCTTTCAGGGTGGTGGACTGAAGCTTTCTTT
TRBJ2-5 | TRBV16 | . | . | CASSQLGHQSQETQYF | TGTGCCAGCAGCCAATTGGGACATCAAAGTCAAGAGACCCAGTACTTC
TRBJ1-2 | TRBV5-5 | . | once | CASSLEGRINYGYTF | TGTGCCAGCAGCTTGGAAGGCCGAATAAACTATGGCTACACCTTC
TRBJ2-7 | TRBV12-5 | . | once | CASGEEPTIRYF | TGTGCTAGTGGCGAGGAACCTACAATTCGGTACTTC
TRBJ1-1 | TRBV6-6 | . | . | CASSYPMGMNTEAFF | TGTGCCAGCAGTTATCCGATGGGAATGAACACTGAAGCTTTCTTT
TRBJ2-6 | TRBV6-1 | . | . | CASSDPGQAGANVLTF | TGTGCCAGCAGTGATCCAGGGCAGGCTGGGGCCAACGTCCTGACTTTC
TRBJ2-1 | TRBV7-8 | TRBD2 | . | CASSLESGGVYNEQFF | TGTGCCAGCAGCCTAGAAAGCGGGGGGGTATACAATGAGCAGTTCTTC
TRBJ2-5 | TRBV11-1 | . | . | CASSLRAGIFQETQYF | TGTGCCAGCAGCTTAAGGGCAGGGATATTCCAAGAGACCCAGTACTTC
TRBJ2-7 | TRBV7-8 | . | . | CASSPRPEGRYEQYF | TGTGCCAGCAGCCCCCGTCCCGAAGGACGATACGAGCAGTACTTC
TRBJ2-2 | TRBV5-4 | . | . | CASSIRHTGELFF | TGTGCCAGCAGCATAAGACACACCGGGGAGCTGTTTTTT
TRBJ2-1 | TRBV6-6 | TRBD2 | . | CASSIVAGGPYNEQFF | TGTGCCAGCAGTATCGTGGCGGGGGGCCCTTACAATGAGCAGTTCTTC
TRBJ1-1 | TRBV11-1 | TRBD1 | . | CASSPRGTGDTEAFF | TGTGCCAGCAGCCCAAGAGGAACAGGGGACACTGAAGCTTTCTTT
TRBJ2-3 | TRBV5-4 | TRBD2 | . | CASSLGTSITDTQYF | TGTGCCAGCAGCTTGGGGACTAGTATAACAGATACGCAGTATTTT
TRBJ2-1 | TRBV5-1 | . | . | CASSPGLPVDNEQFF | TGCGCCAGCAGCCCGGGACTCCCGGTCGACAATGAGCAGTTCTTC
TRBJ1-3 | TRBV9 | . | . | CASSVVGRSSGNTIYF | TGTGCCAGCAGCGTAGTTGGCCGGAGCTCTGGAAACACCATATATTTT
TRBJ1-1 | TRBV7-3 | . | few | CASSLLRGAEAFF | TGTGCCAGCAGCCTGCTCAGGGGAGCTGAAGCTTTCTTT
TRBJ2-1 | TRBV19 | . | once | CASRSGIYNEQFF | TGTGCCAGTCGTTCGGGGATCTACAATGAGCAGTTCTTC
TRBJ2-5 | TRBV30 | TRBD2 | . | CAWSVAGGLETQYF | TGTGCCTGGAGTGTAGCGGGGGGGCTGGAGACCCAGTACTTC
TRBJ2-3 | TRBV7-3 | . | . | CASSLKGDTQYF | TGTGCCAGCAGCTTAAAAGGAGATACGCAGTATTTT
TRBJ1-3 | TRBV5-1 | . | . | CASSLSGDDISGNTIYF | TGCGCCAGCAGCTTGTCGGGCGACGATATCTCTGGAAACACCATATATTTT
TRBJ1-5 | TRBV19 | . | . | CASTFRDQPQHF | TGTGCCAGCACCTTTCGGGATCAGCCCCAGCATTTT
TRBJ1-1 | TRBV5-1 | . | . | CASSGGSYTNTEAFF | TGCGCCAGCAGCGGTGGCTCGTACACCAACACTGAAGCTTTCTTT
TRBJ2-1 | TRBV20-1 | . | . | CSASWGNEQFF | TGCAGTGCTAGTTGGGGCAATGAGCAGTTCTTC
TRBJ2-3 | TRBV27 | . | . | CASRTSVRGGKDTQYF | TGTGCCAGCAGGACTTCTGTGCGTGGCGGAAAAGATACGCAGTATTTT
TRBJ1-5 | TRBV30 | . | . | CAWSRGIGQPQHF | TGTGCCTGGAGTAGAGGGATCGGTCAGCCCCAGCATTTT
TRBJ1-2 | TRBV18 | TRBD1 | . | CASSPLTGNYGYTF | TGTGCCAGCTCACCCCTGACAGGGAACTATGGCTACACCTTC
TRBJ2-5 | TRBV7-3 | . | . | CASSKDRQETQYF | TGTGCCAGCAGCAAAGACAGGCAAGAGACCCAGTACTTC
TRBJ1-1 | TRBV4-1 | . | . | CASTPGRENTEAFF | TGCGCCAGCACCCCCGGACGGGAGAACACTGAAGCTTTCTTT
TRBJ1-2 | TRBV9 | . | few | CASSVAGQYNYGYTF | TGTGCCAGCAGCGTAGCCGGACAGTATAACTATGGCTACACCTTC
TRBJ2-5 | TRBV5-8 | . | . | CASSLDVVTETQYF | TGTGCCAGCAGCTTGGATGTAGTAACGGAGACCCAGTACTTC
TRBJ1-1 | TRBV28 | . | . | CASSLPSPPTGGNTEAFF | TGTGCCAGCAGTTTGCCCTCACCCCCGACAGGAGGGAACACTGAAGCTTTCTTT
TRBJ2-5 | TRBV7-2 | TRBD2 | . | CASSLGLAGGGKTQYF | TGTGCCAGCAGCTTAGGACTAGCGGGGGGAGGAAAGACCCAGTACTTC
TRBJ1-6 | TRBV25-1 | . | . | CASSGFFDGTSNSPLHF | TGTGCCAGCAGTGGATTTTTCGATGGGACCTCAAACTCACCCCTCCACTTT
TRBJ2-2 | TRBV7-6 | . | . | CASSLTDTGELFF | TGTGCCAGCAGCTTAACCGACACCGGGGAGCTGTTTTTT
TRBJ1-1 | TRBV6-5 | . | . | CASRARGSNTEAFF | TGTGCCAGCAGGGCCCGGGGATCGAACACTGAAGCTTTCTTT